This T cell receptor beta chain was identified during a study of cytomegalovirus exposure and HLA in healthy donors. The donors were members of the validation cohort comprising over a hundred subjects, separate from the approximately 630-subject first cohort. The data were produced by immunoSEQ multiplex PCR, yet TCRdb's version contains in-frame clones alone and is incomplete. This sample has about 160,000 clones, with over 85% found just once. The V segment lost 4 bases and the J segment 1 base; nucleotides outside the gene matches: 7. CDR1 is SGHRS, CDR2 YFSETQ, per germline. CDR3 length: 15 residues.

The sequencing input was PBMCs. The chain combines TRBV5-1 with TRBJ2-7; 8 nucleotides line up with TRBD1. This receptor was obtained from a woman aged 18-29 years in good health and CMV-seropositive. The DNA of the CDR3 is TGCGCCAGCAGCATGACAGGGGCTTATTCCTACGAGCAGTACTTC. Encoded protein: CASSMTGAYSYEQYF. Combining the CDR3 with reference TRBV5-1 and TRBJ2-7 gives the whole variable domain KAGVTQTPRYLIKTRGQQVTLSCSPISGHRSVSWYQQTPGQGLQFLFEYFSETQRNKGNFPGRFSGRQFSNSRSEMNVSTLELGDSALYLCASSMTGAYSYEQYFGPGTRLTVT.